This T cell receptor beta chain came from a study of T cell repertoires and HLA-DP antigens. Whole-study context: Alloreactive CD4+ T cells targeted HLA-DP on transduced HeLa. Average DNA input: approximately 220 ng for CD137+CD4+ sorts, 1,200 ng pre-culture. Versus self, one alloantigen differed at one groove amino acid, the other at ten.

CD4+ T cells were isolated untouched, approximately 98% pure. Measured with immunoSEQ multiplex PCR; TCRdb has only the in-frame clones, and not every one. The data hold over 100,000 clones, with around 92% observed a single time. From germline, CDR1 is MDHEN and CDR2 SYDVKM. The CDR3 sequence is 15 residues long. Trimming took off 2 bases at V and 1 base at J, with 6 bases between the two ends. In the case of this clone: Antigen specificity is unknown.

The V and J genes are TRBV28 and TRBJ2-6; TRBD1 might be the D (6 bases). The sequence came from a woman under 30 in good health and CMV-seronegative. Material for sequencing was CD4+ T cells from PBMCs. Here the CDR3 reads CASSLTGSGANVLTF. The DNA for the CDR3 is TGTGCCAGCAGTTTAACAGGGTCTGGGGCCAACGTCCTGACTTTC.